One and the same sample provided the 30 T cell receptor beta chains below, sequenced in a study of T cells in Graves' hyperthyroidism and ophthalmopathy. Amplified TCR beta CDR3 regions derived from RNA transcripts. RT-PCR in the first round (using the HTBI primer set) targeted the TCR CDR3. Each CDR3 protein is one row after TCRdb ran MiXCR on the multiplex PCR reads. The sample includes more than 350,000 distinct CDR3 sequences, approximately 18% of them seen just once. Source material: blood. The origin of the receptors is a woman in her twenties or thirties with Graves' hyperthyroidism that later progressed to Graves' ophthalmopathy.

In its sample, this clonotype was seen many times. DNA for the CDR3: TGCAGTGCTATGGGCGGGATGGTAACAGATACGCAGTATTTT. It is translated as CSAMGGMVTDTQYF. The V gene is TRBV20-1, the J gene TRBJ2-3, with D possibly matching TRBD2 (6 bases). CDR3 size: 14 residues. CDR1 and CDR2 from the germline V gene are DFQATT and SNEGSKA (reference sequence). Trimming stripped 4 bases from V and 3 bases from J, with 14 bases between.

V is TRBV3-1 and J is TRBJ2-1; 8 bases line up with TRBD2. From germline, CDR1 is LGHDT and CDR2 YNNKEL (reference sequence). The CDR3 extends over 14 amino acids. The V gene end was trimmed by 3 bases and the J gene end by 9 bases; junction bases not matched to a gene: 7. The CDR3 nucleotides are TGTGCCAGCAGCCAGGCAAGCGGGAGCGGTGAGCAGTTCTTC. Translation gives CASSQASGSGEQFF.

Regarding this clonotype: Just one base apart from a much larger clone, this may be a read error. This sequence joins TRBV7-9 and TRBJ2-1; maybe TRBD2 (6 bases). The CDR3 totals 13 residues. From germline, CDR1 is SEHNR and CDR2 FQNEAQ (reference sequence). The V end was cut by 6 bases, the J end by 7 bases, with 13 bases between. The CDR3 bases are TGTGCCAGCAGACCGGGAGTGGTTAATGAGCAGTTCTTC. Its protein product is CASRPGVVNEQFF.

This clonotype was detected a few times. In nucleotides, the CDR3 is TGTGCCAGTACCCCATGGGGGGACAGGGGGCTTACCGGGGAGCTGTTTTTT. The encoded protein is CASTPWGDRGLTGELFF. The chain has TRBV19 and TRBJ2-2; 12 nucleotides match TRBD1. Per germline, CDR1 LNHDA and CDR2 SQIVND (reference sequence). After removal of 7 bases from V and 5 bases from J, the junction contained 11 bases not matched to a gene. This CDR3 contains 17 residues.

This clonotype showed up many times. The chain carries TRBV3-1 and TRBJ2-6; D may be TRBD1 (6 bases). Trimming removed 4 bases at V and 11 bases at J, with 21 bases between. This CDR3 is 16 amino acids long. Germline V gene data show CDR1 as LGHDT and CDR2 as YNNKEL (reference sequence). CDR3 sequence (DNA): TGTGCCAGCAGCCGAGGACAGCAAATTGGTTTCGACGTCCTGACTTTC. Its protein product is CASSRGQQIGFDVLTF. The whole variable domain, filled in from reference TRBV3-1 and TRBJ2-6, reads DTAVSQTPKYLVTQMGNDKSIKCEQNLGHDTMYWYKQDSKKFLKIMFSYNNKELIINETVPNRFSPKSPDKAHLNLHINSLELGDSAVYFCASSRGQQIGFDVLTFGAGSRLTVL.

Many counts were recorded for this clonotype. The chain has TRBV5-1 and TRBJ2-7, with no clear D. Germline CDR1 and CDR2: SGHRS and YFSETQ. This CDR3 has 14 residues. With 3 bases removed from V and 3 bases from J, the gap between germline ends came to 13 bases. Written as DNA, the CDR3 is TGCGCCAGCAGCTACGGAAACGGCATCTACGAGCAGTACTTC. It codes for CASSYGNGIYEQYF.

Many counts were recorded for this clonotype. This rearrangement joins TRBV28 to TRBJ1-1; D not certain. CDR1 is MDHEN, CDR2 SYDVKM, per germline. This CDR3 has 14 residues. V gave up 8 bases and J gave up 2 bases, with 15 bases separating them. Here the CDR3 reads CASEGSWGNTEAFF. The CDR3 DNA follows: TGTGCCAGCGAAGGTTCGTGGGGAAACACTGAAGCTTTCTTT.

The sample holds many counts of this clonotype. The chain carries TRBV2 and TRBJ1-2; D gene ambiguous. Germline assignment: CDR1 SNHLY and CDR2 FYNNEI. The V and J ends lost 5 bases and 2 bases respectively, with 12 bases between them. This CDR3 has 14 residues. The CDR3 DNA reads TGTGCCAGCAGTTCCTGGGCCACCAACTATGGCTACACCTTC. It translates to CASSSWATNYGYTF.

In its sample, this clonotype was seen a few times. The chain combines TRBV7-6 with TRBJ2-5; 11 positions match TRBD2. This CDR3 is 15 amino acids long. The V gene's germline CDR1 is SGHVS and CDR2 FNYEAQ. The V segment lost 3 bases and the J segment 2 bases; nucleotides outside the gene matches: 2. The CDR3: CASSFVAGGQETQYF. As DNA, the CDR3 is TGTGCCAGCAGCTTTGTAGCGGGAGGGCAAGAGACCCAGTACTTC.

This clonotype was counted ten times or more. This chain connects TRBV28 to TRBJ2-5, with D possibly matching TRBD1 (6 bases). The germline V and J ends were trimmed by 4 bases and 7 bases, with 19 bases remaining between them. Germline V gene data show CDR1 as MDHEN and CDR2 as SYDVKM. The CDR3 extends over 15 amino acids. The CDR3, as DNA: TGTGCCAGCAGTTATGACAGGCATTTAGTGGGGACCCAGTACTTC. Residues: CASSYDRHLVGTQYF.

The chain joins TRBV5-1 to TRBJ1-5, with D uncertain. Germline V gene lookup returns CDR1 SGHRS and CDR2 YFSETQ. This CDR3 region has 15 residues. V was cut by 8 bases and J by 5 bases, with 20 bases left in between. The CDR3 spells CARRLGIPGHQPQHF. The CDR3 DNA reads TGCGCCAGACGATTGGGCATCCCGGGCCATCAGCCCCAGCATTTT.

The chain couples TRBV11-2 to TRBJ2-6; TRBD1 matches 8 bases. This CDR3 has 18 amino acids. Germline-derived CDR1 and CDR2 are SGHAT and FQNNGV. V trimming: 3 bases; J trimming: 2 bases; junction bases outside the gene matches: 9. DNA of the CDR3: TGTGCCAGCAGCTTGGGGGACAGGCCCGGCGCTGGGGCCAACGTCCTGACTTTC. It specifies CASSLGDRPGAGANVLTF.

The sample holds many counts of this clonotype. V usage is TRBV9 and J usage is TRBJ2-2; no definite D call. The CDR3 runs 15 residues. Trimming removed 1 base at V and 4 bases at J, with 11 bases between. Germline CDR1 reads SGDLS; CDR2 reads YYNGEE. This CDR3 is CASSVKAAGTGELFF. DNA for the CDR3: TGTGCCAGCAGCGTAAAGGCGGCCGGCACCGGGGAGCTGTTTTTT.

The table lists this clonotype with a few counts. Since a much larger clone is just one base distant, this may be a read error. The rearrangement uses TRBV11-2 and TRBJ1-2; no clear D gene. This CDR3 has 15 residues. Germline lookup yields CDR1 SGHAT and CDR2 FQNNGV. CDR3 protein: CASSLDFSDGYGCTF. DNA of the CDR3: TGTGCCAGCAGCTTAGATTTTTCGGACGGATATGGCTGCACCTTC.

The rearrangement joins TRBV5-1 to TRBJ1-1; D call uncertain. The CDR3 extends over 16 amino acids. Looked up from germline, CDR1 is SGHRS and CDR2 is YFSETQ. V gave up 0 bases and J gave up 2 bases, with 14 bases separating them. CDR3 amino acids: CASSLAAAYSNTEAFF. The CDR3 region has the DNA TGCGCCAGCAGCTTGGCCGCCGCGTATTCAAACACTGAAGCTTTCTTT.

This chain uses TRBV28 with TRBJ1-4; 9 bases map to TRBD1. Germline trimming cut 6 bases from V and 4 bases from J; bases unmatched to any gene: 6. This CDR3 has 15 amino acids. Germline CDR1 and CDR2: MDHEN and SYDVKM. The CDR3, as DNA: TGTGCCAGCAGCCGGACGACAGGGGGTAATGAAAAACTGTTTTTT. Translating gives CASSRTTGGNEKLFF. Supplemented by reference TRBV28 and TRBJ1-4, the full variable domain reads DVKVTQSSRYLVKRTGEKVFLECVQDMDHENMFWYRQDPGLGLRLIYFSYDVKMKEKGDIPEGYSVSREKKERFSLILESASTNQTSMYLCASSRTTGGNEKLFFGSGTQLSVL.

This clonotype was detected many times. The CDR3 DNA sequence: TGTGCCAGCAGCTCCCGGGGGGGGTCCTACAATGAGCAGTTCTTC. It specifies CASSSRGGSYNEQFF. This sequence joins TRBV6-1 and TRBJ2-1; 8 bases line up with TRBD2. Germline CDR1 is MNHNS and CDR2 is SASEGT. J was trimmed by 1 base and V by 6 bases; bases with no gene match: 5. CDR3 length equals 15 residues.

This clonotype was counted at least ten times. The rearrangement links TRBV27 to TRBJ2-1; the D is unclear. The CDR3 has 13 amino acids. Germline CDR1 is MNHEY and CDR2 is SMNVEV (reference sequence). The ends were cut back, 2 bases at V and 5 bases at J, with 7 bases in the middle. CDR3 DNA: TGTGCCAGCAGTTTAGCCCGAAACAATGAGCAGTTCTTC. Its translation is CASSLARNNEQFF.

This clonotype occurred many times. The CDR3 spells CASTPSGPYEQYF. In DNA form, the CDR3 reads TGTGCCAGCACCCCGAGTGGCCCCTACGAGCAGTACTTC. The chain uses TRBV28 and TRBJ2-7; D remains unclear. V shed 7 bases and J shed 2 bases, with 12 bases lying between them. The V gene's germline CDR1 is MDHEN and CDR2 SYDVKM. The CDR3 has 13 residues.

This clonotype was seen just once. This rearrangement joins TRBV9 to TRBJ1-2, with unresolved D. There are 13 residues in the CDR3. CDR1 SGDLS and CDR2 YYNGEE come from the germline V gene. The V and J ends lost 5 bases and 7 bases respectively, with 15 bases between them. The CDR3 here is CASRYADTCGYTF. CDR3 sequence (DNA): TGTGCCAGCAGATATGCCGACACCTGTGGCTACACCTTC.

In its sample, this clonotype was seen a few times. This sequence joins TRBV3-1 and TRBJ1-2; 8 nucleotides agree with TRBD1. The CDR3 is made up of 14 amino acids. With 4 bases clipped from V and 6 bases from J, the junction kept 7 bases outside the gene matches. Germline CDR1 LGHDT, CDR2 YNNKEL (reference sequence). In nucleotides, the CDR3 is TGTGCCAGCAGCCCCCTGGACAGGGCGGATGGCTACACCTTC. Translation: CASSPLDRADGYTF.

This clonotype occurred many times. This chain joins TRBV10-3 and TRBJ2-5; D may be TRBD1 (5 bases). CDR3 size: 14 residues. Germline-derived CDR1 and CDR2 are ENHRY and SYGVKD. Trimming pared 2 bases from V and 5 bases from J, leaving 12 bases between. The CDR3 spells CAISEDRGSETQYF. The DNA for the CDR3 is TGTGCCATCAGTGAGGATAGGGGCAGCGAGACCCAGTACTTC.

The rearrangement joins TRBV20-1 to TRBJ1-2; D unresolved. Trimming took 0 bases from V and 7 from J, leaving 3 bases between them. This CDR3 spans 10 amino acids. Germline assignment: CDR1 DFQATT and CDR2 SNEGSKA (reference sequence). CDR3 sequence (DNA): TGCAGTGCTAGAGAGTTTGGCTACACCTTC. This codes for CSAREFGYTF.

This clonotype was recorded at least ten times. The rearrangement joins TRBV5-5 to TRBJ1-5, with 9 bases lining up with TRBD1. Germline trimming cut 0 bases from V and 9 bases from J; bases unmatched to any gene: 7. CDR3 length: 15 amino acids. CDR1 SGHKS and CDR2 YYEKEE come from the germline V gene (reference sequence). CDR3 amino acids: CASSLEDRGVGPQHF. The CDR3 nucleotides are TGTGCCAGCAGCTTGGAAGACAGGGGGGTTGGGCCCCAGCATTTT.

The J gene is TRBJ1-1, the V gene TRBV18, with 9 bases identical to TRBD1. CDR3 length: 15 amino acids. After removal of 3 bases from V and 4 bases from J, the junction contained 6 bases not matched to a gene. Germline CDR1 reads KGHSH; CDR2 reads LQKENI. The CDR3 sequence: CASSPEQGAGTEAFF. CDR3 DNA: TGTGCCAGCTCACCCGAACAGGGGGCAGGCACTGAAGCTTTCTTT.

This chain connects TRBV20-1 to TRBJ2-7; D gene uncertain. V was trimmed by 4 bases and J by 3 bases, leaving 13 bases between them. This CDR3 contains 13 residues. From germline, CDR1 is DFQATT and CDR2 SNEGSKA (reference sequence). The CDR3: CSAISSTLYEQYF. CDR3 bases: TGCAGTGCTATATCTAGTACCCTCTACGAGCAGTACTTC.

Ten or more counts support this clonotype. This rearrangement joins TRBV7-2 to TRBJ1-2; D is undetermined. Deletions cut 3 bases from V and 4 bases from J, with 6 bases between. Per germline, CDR1 SGHTA and CDR2 FQGNSA. The CDR3 loop spans 12 amino acids. The CDR3 bases are TGTGCCAGCAGCTTCCGGACCTATGGCTACACCTTC. This encodes CASSFRTYGYTF.

At least ten counts were recorded for this clonotype. The rearrangement links TRBV2 to TRBJ1-3; tentatively, D is TRBD1 (5 bases). CDR1 and CDR2 (germline): SNHLY, FYNNEI. Trimming shortened V by 3 bases and J by 0 bases, and 9 bases separated the two germline ends. The CDR3 sequence is 15 residues long. The CDR3 loop reads CASSDAGTSGNTIYF. In DNA, the CDR3 is TGTGCCAGCAGTGACGCAGGGACCTCTGGAAACACCATATATTTT.

Remarks on this clonotype: A clone one base away is much larger, so this may be a read error. V usage is TRBV28 and J usage is TRBJ1-1; 8 bases line up with TRBD1. The CDR3 is made up of 15 amino acids. Germline CDR1 reads MDHEN; CDR2 reads SYDVKM. In nucleotides, the CDR3 is TGTGCCAGCAGTTTTCAGGGGGCTGGGAGCACTGAAGCTTCCTTT. Translation: CASSFQGAGSTEASF.

CDR3 loop: CASSRAGETQYF. CDR3 in DNA: TGTGCCAGCTCGCGGGCGGGAGAGACCCAGTACTTC. This chain uses TRBV18 with TRBJ2-5; perhaps TRBD2 as D (5 bases). V shed 6 bases and J shed 4 bases, with 9 bases lying between them. CDR3 size: 12 residues. Germline V gene sequence: CDR1 KGHSH, CDR2 LQKENI.